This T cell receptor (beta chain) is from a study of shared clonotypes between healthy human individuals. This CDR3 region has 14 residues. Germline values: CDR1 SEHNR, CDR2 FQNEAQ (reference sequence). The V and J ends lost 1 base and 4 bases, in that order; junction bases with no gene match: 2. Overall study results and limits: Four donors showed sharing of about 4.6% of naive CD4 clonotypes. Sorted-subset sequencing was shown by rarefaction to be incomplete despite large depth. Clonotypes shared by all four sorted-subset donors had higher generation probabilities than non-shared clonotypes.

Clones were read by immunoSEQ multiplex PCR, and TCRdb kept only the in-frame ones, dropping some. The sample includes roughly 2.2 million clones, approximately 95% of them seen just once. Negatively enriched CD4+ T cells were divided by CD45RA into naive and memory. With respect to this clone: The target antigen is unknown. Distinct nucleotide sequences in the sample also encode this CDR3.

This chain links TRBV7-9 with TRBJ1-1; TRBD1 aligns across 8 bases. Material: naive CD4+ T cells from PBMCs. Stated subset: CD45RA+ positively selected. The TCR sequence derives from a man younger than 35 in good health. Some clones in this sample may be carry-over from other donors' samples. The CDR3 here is CASSLDRGSTEAFF. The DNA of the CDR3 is TGTGCCAGCAGCTTAGACAGGGGGTCCACTGAAGCTTTCTTT.